This TCR beta chain was retrieved from a study of regulatory T cells in long-lasting Graves disease. Germline CDR1 and CDR2: LNHDA and SQIVND (reference sequence). J was trimmed by 2 bases and V by 5 bases; bases with no gene match: 3. CDR3 length: 13 residues. This clonotype has more than one count but fewer than ten. The TCR beta library used iRepertoire HTBI primers with Arm-PCR amplification of CDR3. In TCRdb, the multiplex PCR reads were re-called with MiXCR into one record per CDR3 protein. The repertoire holds roughly 510,000 distinct CDR3 sequences, with about 15% as singletons. Described time point: newly diagnosed GD, antithyroid drugs for less than 3 months. After RNA was extracted from PBMCs, the TCR library was made from it. This same sample was also part of a study on T cells in Graves' hyperthyroidism and ophthalmopathy.

Sample: peripheral blood mononuclear cells (PBMCs), taken at new diagnosis, from a patient treated with antithyroid drugs. This chain joins TRBV19 and TRBJ2-7, with 7 bases that match TRBD1. This sequence originates from a man between 18 and 35 years old with Graves disease. For the CDR3, the DNA is TGTGCCAGTAGTCATGGGACAGCCTACGAGCAGTACTTC. It encodes CASSHGTAYEQYF. The full variable domain, in which reference TRBV19 and TRBJ2-7 provide the parts outside the CDR3, is DGGITQSPKYLFRKEGQNVTLSCEQNLNHDAMYWYRQDPGQGLRLIYYSQIVNDFQKGDIAEGYSVSREKKESFPLTVTSAQKNPTAFYLCASSHGTAYEQYFGPGTRLTVT.